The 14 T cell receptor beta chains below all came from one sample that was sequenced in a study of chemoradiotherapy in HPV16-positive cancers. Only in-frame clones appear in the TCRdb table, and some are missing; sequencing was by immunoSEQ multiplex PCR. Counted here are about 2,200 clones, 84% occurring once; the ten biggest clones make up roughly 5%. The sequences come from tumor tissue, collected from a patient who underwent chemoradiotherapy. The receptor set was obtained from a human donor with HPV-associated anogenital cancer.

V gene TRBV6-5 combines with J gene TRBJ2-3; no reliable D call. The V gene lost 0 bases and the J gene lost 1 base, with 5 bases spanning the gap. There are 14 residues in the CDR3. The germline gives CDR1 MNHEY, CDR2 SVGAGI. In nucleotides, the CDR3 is TGTGCCAGCAGTTACTCCGGGCGCACAGATACGCAGTATTTT. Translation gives CASSYSGRTDTQYF.

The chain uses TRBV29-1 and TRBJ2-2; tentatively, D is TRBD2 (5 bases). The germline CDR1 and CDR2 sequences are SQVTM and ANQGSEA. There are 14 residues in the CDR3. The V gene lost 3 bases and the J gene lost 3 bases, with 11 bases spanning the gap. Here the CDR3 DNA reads TGCAGCGTTGAGGAGCGGTCGTACACCGGGGAGCTGTTTTTT. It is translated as CSVEERSYTGELFF.

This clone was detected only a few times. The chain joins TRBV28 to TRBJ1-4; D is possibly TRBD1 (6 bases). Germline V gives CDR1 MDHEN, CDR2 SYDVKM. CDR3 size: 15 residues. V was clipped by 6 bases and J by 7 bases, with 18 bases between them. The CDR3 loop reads CASSTDSSFGEKLFF. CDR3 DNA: TGTGCCAGCAGCACGGACAGCTCCTTTGGTGAAAAACTGTTTTTT.

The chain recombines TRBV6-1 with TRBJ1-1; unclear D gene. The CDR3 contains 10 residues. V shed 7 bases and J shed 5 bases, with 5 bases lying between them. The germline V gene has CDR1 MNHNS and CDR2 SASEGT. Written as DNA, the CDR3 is TGTGCCAGCAAGCGGACTGAAGCTTTCTTT. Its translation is CASKRTEAFF.

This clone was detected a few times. CDR3 sequence reads: CASSPAPSGNTIYF. The DNA for the CDR3 is TGCGCCAGCAGCCCGGCCCCCTCTGGAAACACCATATATTTT. This chain links TRBV5-1 with TRBJ1-3; no reliable D call. Trimming took 4 bases from V and 0 from J, leaving 8 bases between them. From germline, CDR1 is SGHRS and CDR2 YFSETQ. The CDR3 is made up of 14 amino acids.

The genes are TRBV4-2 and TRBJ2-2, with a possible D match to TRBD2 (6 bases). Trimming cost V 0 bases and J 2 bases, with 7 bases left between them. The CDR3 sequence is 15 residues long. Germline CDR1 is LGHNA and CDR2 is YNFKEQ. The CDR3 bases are TGTGCCAGCAGCCAAGATGGGACTAACACCGGGGAGCTGTTTTTT. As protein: CASSQDGTNTGELFF.

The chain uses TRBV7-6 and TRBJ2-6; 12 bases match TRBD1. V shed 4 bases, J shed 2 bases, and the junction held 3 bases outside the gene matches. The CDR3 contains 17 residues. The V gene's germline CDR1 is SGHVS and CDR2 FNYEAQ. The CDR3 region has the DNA TGTGCCAGCAGCTCGGGGACAGGGGGCGCTGGGGCCAACGTCCTGACTTTC. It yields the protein CASSSGTGGAGANVLTF.

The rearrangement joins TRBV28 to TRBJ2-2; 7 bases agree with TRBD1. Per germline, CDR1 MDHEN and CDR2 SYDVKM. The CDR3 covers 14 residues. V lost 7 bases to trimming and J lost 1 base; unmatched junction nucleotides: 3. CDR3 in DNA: TGTGCCAGCAAGGGGGCGGGGAACACCGGGGAGCTGTTTTTT. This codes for CASKGAGNTGELFF.

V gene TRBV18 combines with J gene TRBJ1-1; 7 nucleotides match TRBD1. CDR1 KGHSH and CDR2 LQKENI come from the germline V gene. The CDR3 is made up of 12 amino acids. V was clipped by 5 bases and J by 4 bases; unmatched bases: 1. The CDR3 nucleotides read TGTGCCAGCTCAACAGGGGCCACTGAAGCTTTCTTT. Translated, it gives CASSTGATEAFF.

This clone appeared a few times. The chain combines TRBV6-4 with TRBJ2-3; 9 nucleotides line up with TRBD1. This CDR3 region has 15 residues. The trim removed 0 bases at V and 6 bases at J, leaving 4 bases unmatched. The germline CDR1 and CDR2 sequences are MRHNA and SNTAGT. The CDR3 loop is CASSDSGQGSDTQYF. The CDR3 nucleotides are TGTGCCAGCAGTGACTCAGGACAGGGGTCGGATACGCAGTATTTT.

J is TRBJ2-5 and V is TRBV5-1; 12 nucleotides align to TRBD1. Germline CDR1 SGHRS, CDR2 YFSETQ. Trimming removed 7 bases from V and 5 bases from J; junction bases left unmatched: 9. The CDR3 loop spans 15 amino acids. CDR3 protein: CASFGTGGFRETQYF. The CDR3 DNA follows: TGCGCCAGCTTCGGGACAGGGGGCTTTAGGGAGACCCAGTACTTC. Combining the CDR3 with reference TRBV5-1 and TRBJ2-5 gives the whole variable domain KAGVTQTPRYLIKTRGQQVTLSCSPISGHRSVSWYQQTPGQGLQFLFEYFSETQRNKGNFPGRFSGRQFSNSRSEMNVSTLELGDSALYLCASFGTGGFRETQYFGPGTRLLVL.

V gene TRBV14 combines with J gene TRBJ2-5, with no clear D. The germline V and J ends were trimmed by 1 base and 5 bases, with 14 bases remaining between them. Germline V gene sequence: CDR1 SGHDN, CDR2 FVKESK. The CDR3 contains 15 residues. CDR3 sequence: CASSQVAIGRETQYF. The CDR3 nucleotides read TGTGCCAGCAGCCAAGTAGCTATAGGGCGGGAGACCCAGTACTTC.

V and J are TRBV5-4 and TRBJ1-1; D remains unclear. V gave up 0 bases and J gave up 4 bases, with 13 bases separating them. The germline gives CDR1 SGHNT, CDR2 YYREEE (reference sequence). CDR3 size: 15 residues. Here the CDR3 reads CASSLVRGSGTEAFF. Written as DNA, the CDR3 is TGTGCCAGCAGCTTGGTGCGCGGCAGTGGCACTGAAGCTTTCTTT.

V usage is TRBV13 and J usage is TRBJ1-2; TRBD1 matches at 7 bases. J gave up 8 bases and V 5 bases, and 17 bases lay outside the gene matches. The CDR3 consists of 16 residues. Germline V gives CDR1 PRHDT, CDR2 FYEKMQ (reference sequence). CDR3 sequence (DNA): TGTGCCAGCAGCCAAGACAACCCGACAGGGCCGGGAGGCTACACCTTC. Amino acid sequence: CASSQDNPTGPGGYTF.